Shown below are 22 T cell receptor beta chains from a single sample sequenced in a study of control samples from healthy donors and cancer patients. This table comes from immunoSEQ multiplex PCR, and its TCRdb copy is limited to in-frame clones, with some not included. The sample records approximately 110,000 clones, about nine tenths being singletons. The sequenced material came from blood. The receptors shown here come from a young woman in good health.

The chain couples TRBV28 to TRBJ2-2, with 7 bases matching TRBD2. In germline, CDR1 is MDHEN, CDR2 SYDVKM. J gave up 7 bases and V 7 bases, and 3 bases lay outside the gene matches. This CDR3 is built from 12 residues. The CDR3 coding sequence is TGTGCCAGCACCCCGGGGGGCGGGGAGCTGTTTTTT. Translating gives CASTPGGGELFF.

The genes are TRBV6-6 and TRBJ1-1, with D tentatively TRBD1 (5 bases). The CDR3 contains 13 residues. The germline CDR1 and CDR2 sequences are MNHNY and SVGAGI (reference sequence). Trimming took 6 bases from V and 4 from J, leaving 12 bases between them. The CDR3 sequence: CASSPGTITEAFF. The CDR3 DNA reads TGTGCCAGCAGCCCCGGGACTATCACTGAAGCTTTCTTT.

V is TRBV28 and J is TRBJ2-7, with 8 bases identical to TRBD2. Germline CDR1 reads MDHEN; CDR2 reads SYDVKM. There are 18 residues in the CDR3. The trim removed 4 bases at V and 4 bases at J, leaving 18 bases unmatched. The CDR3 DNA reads TGTGCCAGCAGTTGGCCCCGGGGGGGAAGCCCAAGTAGTTACGAGCAGTACTTC. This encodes CASSWPRGGSPSSYEQYF.

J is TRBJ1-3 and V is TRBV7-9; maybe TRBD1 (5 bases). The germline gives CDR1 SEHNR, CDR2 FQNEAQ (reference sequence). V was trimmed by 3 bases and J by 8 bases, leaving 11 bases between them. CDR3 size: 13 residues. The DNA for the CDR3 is TGTGCCAGCAGCTTTATCGGGGGGGACACCATATATTTT. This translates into CASSFIGGDTIYF.

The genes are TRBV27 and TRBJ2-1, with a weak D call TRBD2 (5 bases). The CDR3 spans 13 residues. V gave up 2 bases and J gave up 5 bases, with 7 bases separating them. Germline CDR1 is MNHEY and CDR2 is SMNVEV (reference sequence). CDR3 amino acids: CASSLNGNNEQFF. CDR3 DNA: TGTGCCAGCAGTTTAAACGGGAACAATGAGCAGTTCTTC.

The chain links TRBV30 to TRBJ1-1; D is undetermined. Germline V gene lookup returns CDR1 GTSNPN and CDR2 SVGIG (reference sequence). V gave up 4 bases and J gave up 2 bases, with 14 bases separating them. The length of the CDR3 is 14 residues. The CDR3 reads CAWKGLNLNTEAFF. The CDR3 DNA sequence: TGTGCCTGGAAAGGGCTTAATCTTAACACTGAAGCTTTCTTT.

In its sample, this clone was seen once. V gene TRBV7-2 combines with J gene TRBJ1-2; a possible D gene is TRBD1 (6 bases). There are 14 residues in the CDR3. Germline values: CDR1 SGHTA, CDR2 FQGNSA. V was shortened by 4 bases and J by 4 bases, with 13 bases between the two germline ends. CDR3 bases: TGTGCCAGCAGCTCCCGACAGGACCTCTATGGCTACACCTTC. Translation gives CASSSRQDLYGYTF.

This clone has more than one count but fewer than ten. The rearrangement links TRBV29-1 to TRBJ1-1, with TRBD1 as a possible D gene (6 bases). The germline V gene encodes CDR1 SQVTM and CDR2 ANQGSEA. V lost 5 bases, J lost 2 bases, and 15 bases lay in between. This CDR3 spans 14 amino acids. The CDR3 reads CSVLAGTLNTEAFF. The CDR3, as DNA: TGCAGCGTTTTAGCCGGGACACTTAACACTGAAGCTTTCTTT.

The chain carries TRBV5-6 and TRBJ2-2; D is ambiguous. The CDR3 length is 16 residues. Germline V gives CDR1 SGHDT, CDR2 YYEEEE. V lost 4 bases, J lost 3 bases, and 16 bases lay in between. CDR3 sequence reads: CASSPLWGGDTGELFF. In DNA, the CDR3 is TGTGCCAGCAGCCCCCTTTGGGGTGGTGACACCGGGGAGCTGTTTTTT.

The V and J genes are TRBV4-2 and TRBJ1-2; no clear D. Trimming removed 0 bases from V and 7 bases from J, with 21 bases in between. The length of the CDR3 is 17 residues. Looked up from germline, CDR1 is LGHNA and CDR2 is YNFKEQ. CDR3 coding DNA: TGTGCCAGCAGCCAAGATAGTGGGCAGCTAATTACTGGTGGCTACACCTTC. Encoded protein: CASSQDSGQLITGGYTF.

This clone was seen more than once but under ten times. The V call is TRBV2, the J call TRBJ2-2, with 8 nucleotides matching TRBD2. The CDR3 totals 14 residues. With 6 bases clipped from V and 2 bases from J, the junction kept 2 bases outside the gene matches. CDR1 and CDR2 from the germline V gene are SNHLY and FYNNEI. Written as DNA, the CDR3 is TGTGCCAGCAGGCGGGGGGTAAACACCGGGGAGCTGTTTTTT. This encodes CASRRGVNTGELFF.

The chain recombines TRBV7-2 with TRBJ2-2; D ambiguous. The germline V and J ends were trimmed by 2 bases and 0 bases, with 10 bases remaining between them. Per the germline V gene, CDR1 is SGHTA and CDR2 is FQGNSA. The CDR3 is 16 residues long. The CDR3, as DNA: TGTGCCAGCAGCTTAATTGGGGTGACGAACACCGGGGAGCTGTTTTTT. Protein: CASSLIGVTNTGELFF.

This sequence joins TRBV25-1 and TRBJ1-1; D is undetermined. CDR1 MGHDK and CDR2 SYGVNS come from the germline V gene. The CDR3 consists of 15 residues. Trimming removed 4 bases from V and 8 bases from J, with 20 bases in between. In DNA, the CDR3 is TGTGCCAGCAGTGCCTCATTCGGGAAAGGCCGGGAAGCTTTCTTT. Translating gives CASSASFGKGREAFF. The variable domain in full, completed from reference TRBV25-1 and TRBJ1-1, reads EADIYQTPRYLVIGTGKKITLECSQTMGHDKMYWYQQDPGMELHLIHYSYGVNSTEKGDLSSESTVSRIRTEHFPLTLESARPSHTSQYLCASSASFGKGREAFFGQGTRLTVV.

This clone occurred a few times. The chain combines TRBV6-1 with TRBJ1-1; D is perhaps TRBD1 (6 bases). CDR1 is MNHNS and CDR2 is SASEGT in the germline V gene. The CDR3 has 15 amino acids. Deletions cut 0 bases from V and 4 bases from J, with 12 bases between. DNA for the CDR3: TGTGCCAGCAGTGAAGCTGGAGGGGGTAGCACTGAAGCTTTCTTT. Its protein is CASSEAGGGSTEAFF.

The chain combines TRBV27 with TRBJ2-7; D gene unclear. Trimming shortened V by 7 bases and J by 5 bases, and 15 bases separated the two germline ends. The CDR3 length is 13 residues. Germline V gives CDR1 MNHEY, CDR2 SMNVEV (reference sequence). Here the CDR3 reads CASTPSGLDEQYF. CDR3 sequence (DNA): TGTGCCAGCACCCCATCTGGGCTCGACGAGCAGTACTTC.

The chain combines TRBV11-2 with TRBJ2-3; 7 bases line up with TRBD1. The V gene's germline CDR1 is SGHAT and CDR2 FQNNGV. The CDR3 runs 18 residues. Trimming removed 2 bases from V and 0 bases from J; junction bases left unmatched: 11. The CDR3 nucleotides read TGTGCCAGCAGCTTACGGCCCGAAGGGACAGCTAGCACAGATACGCAGTATTTT. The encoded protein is CASSLRPEGTASTDTQYF.

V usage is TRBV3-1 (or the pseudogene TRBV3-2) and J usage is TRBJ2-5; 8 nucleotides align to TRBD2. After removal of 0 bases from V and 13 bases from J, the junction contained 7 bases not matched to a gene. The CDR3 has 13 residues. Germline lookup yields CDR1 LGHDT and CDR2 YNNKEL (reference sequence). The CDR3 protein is CASSQDLLAARYF. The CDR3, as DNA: TGTGCCAGCAGCCAAGACCTACTAGCGGCGCGGTACTTC.

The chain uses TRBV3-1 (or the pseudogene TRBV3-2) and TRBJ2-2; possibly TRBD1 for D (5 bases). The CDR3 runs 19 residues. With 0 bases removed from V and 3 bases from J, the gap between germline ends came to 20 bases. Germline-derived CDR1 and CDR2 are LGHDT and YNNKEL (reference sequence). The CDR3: CASSQERVGETDYTGELFF. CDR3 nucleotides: TGTGCCAGCAGCCAAGAAAGGGTGGGTGAGACAGACTACACCGGGGAGCTGTTTTTT.

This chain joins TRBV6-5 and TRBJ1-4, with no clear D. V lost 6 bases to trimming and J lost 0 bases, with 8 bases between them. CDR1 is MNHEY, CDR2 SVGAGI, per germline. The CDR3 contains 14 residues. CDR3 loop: CASRRASTNEKLFF. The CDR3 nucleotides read TGTGCCAGCAGGAGGGCGTCAACTAATGAAAAACTGTTTTTT.

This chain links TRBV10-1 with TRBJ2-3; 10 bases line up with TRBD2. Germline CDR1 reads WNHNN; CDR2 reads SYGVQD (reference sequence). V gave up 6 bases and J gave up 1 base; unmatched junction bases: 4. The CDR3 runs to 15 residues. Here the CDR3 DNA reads TGCGCCAGCAGCCTTACTAGCGGGGGCACAGATACGCAGTATTTT. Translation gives CASSLTSGGTDTQYF.

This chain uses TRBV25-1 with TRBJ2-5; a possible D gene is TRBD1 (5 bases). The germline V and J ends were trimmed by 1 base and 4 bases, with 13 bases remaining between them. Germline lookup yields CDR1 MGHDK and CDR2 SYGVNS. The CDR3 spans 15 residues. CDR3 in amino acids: CASSEWGGGPETQYF. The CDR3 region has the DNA TGTGCCAGCAGTGAATGGGGCGGCGGACCAGAGACCCAGTACTTC.

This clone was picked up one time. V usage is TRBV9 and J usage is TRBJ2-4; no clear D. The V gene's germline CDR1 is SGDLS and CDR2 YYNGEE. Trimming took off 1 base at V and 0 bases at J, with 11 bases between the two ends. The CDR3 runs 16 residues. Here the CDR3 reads CASSVILRLAKNIQYF. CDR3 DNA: TGTGCCAGCAGCGTAATATTGCGGCTAGCCAAAAACATTCAGTACTTC.